This TCR beta chain was profiled in a study of blood T cell repertoires in COVID-19. Study summary: Acute-phase and convalescent COVID-19 samples originated in the United States, Italy and Spain.

Repertoires were generated with immunoSEQ multiplex PCR, while TCRdb's copy carries only in-frame clones and drops some. The profile shows approximately 530,000 clones, approximately 88% of them singletons. V was cut by 0 bases and J by 2 bases, with 8 bases left in between. Germline V gene lookup returns CDR1 LGHNT and CDR2 FRNRAP. CDR3 size: 15 residues. The J gene is TRBJ1-5, the V gene TRBV12-5; no firm D call. The source material was peripheral blood. This clonotype was sampled from a woman in her fifties or sixties with COVID-19, enrolled during active disease. In DNA form, the CDR3 reads TGTGCTAGTGGTTTGGTCGGGATGGGCAATCAGCCCCAGCATTTT. Translation gives CASGLVGMGNQPQHF.